This entry lists 28 T cell receptor beta chains sequenced from one sample in a study of T cells in Graves' hyperthyroidism and ophthalmopathy. TCR beta CDR3 region amplification was performed from RNA transcripts. First-round RT-PCR of the TCR CDR3 relied on the HTBI primer set. TCRdb reprocessed the multiplex PCR reads via MiXCR and lists one record per CDR3 protein. The sample has around 540,000 distinct CDR3 sequences; about 15% are singletons. Sequenced input: blood. These receptor sequences come from a woman in her twenties or thirties with Graves' ophthalmopathy.

The rearrangement joins TRBV29-1 to TRBJ1-2; 7 bases match TRBD1. The CDR3 length is 15 residues. J was trimmed by 2 bases and V by 2 bases; bases with no gene match: 8. Germline V lookup: CDR1 SQVTM, CDR2 ANQGSEA. The CDR3 DNA sequence: TGCAGCGTTGAACCCGGCAGGGGGACCAACTATGGCTACACCTTC. Translation: CSVEPGRGTNYGYTF.

In this sample, this clonotype turned up a few times. CDR3 residues: CASKVLAGVFPYEQYF. The CDR3 nucleotides are TGTGCCAGCAAGGTGCTAGCGGGGGTGTTCCCCTACGAGCAGTACTTC. This chain joins TRBV2 and TRBJ2-7; 10 positions match TRBD2. This CDR3 spans 16 amino acids. Per the germline V gene, CDR1 is SNHLY and CDR2 is FYNNEI. V trimming: 7 bases; J trimming: 2 bases; junction bases outside the gene matches: 11.

This clonotype has a count of ten or more. The rearrangement joins TRBV20-1 to TRBJ2-7, with TRBD2 as a possible D gene (6 bases). V lost 0 bases and J lost 7, with 19 bases in between. The CDR3 sequence is 15 residues long. Looked up from germline, CDR1 is DFQATT and CDR2 is SNEGSKA (reference sequence). Written as DNA, the CDR3 is TGCAGTGCTAGAGAGGCTAGCGCTATAATGGGGGAGCAGTACTTC. Its protein is CSAREASAIMGEQYF.

Many counts were recorded for this clonotype. The DNA for the CDR3 is TGCGCCAGCAGCCGCGGGAGCGGGATTGACAAAAACATTCAGTACTTC. Encoded protein: CASSRGSGIDKNIQYF. The rearrangement joins TRBV5-1 to TRBJ2-4; 7 bases line up with TRBD2. Germline trimming cut 4 bases from V and 3 bases from J; bases unmatched to any gene: 10. Germline CDR1 is SGHRS and CDR2 is YFSETQ. The CDR3 is made up of 16 amino acids.

Concerning this clonotype itself: Just one base apart from a much larger clone, this may be a read error. The CDR3 does not close with the conserved phenylalanine or tryptophan, likely indicating a read error. No DNA is shown, since the ends of the CDR3 on it are uncertain; the CDR3 is the one TCRdb lists. The chain couples TRBV3-2 to TRBJ2-7; TRBD2 is taken as the D call from the table, unchecked against the DNA. TRBV3-2 is a documented pseudogene. The CDR3 is 15 amino acids in total, end residues counted. CDR3 loop: CASSSWASGGSEQYL.

The chain recombines TRBV14 with TRBJ2-5; D call uncertain. V dropped 0 bases and J dropped 1 base, with 6 bases sitting between them. The length of the CDR3 is 14 residues. CDR1 is SGHDN and CDR2 is FVKESK in the germline V gene. In DNA, the CDR3 is TGTGCCAGCAGCCAAGATCCGGGCCAAGAGACCCAGTACTTC. Amino acid sequence: CASSQDPGQETQYF.

This clonotype was seen repeatedly, ten times or more. This rearrangement joins TRBV12-3 or TRBV12-4 to TRBJ1-3; no definite D call. This CDR3 is built from 15 residues. Between the trimmed V and J ends, which lost 2 bases and 0 bases, there was a span of 8 bases. The CDR3 is CASSLPLISGNTIYF. The CDR3 coding sequence is TGTGCCAGCAGTTTACCCCTGATCTCTGGAAACACCATATATTTT.

This rearrangement joins TRBV27 to TRBJ1-2; 8 nucleotides agree with TRBD1. V lost 6 bases and J lost 4; bases outside the gene matches: 16. The V gene's germline CDR1 is MNHEY and CDR2 SMNVEV (reference sequence). The CDR3 is 17 amino acids. The CDR3 nucleotides are TGTGCCAGCAGCCCTCGGACAGGGATGAATTCTATCTATGGCTACACCTTC. Translation gives CASSPRTGMNSIYGYTF.

This clonotype was counted a few times. In DNA, the CDR3 is TGTGCCAGCAGCTCCTACCGGGGACAAGGCCTAGGGGGCTACACCTTC. Translated, it gives CASSSYRGQGLGGYTF. The V and J genes are TRBV5-4 and TRBJ1-2, with D possibly matching TRBD1 (6 bases). Per the germline V gene, CDR1 is SGHNT and CDR2 is YYREEE (reference sequence). The CDR3 loop spans 16 amino acids. Trimming pared 3 bases from V and 8 bases from J, leaving 23 bases between.

This clonotype was seen many times. This chain uses TRBV3-1 with TRBJ2-1; TRBD2 might be the D (5 bases). V lost 5 bases, J lost 6 bases, and 11 bases lay in between. The germline CDR1 and CDR2 sequences are LGHDT and YNNKEL (reference sequence). The CDR3 is made up of 13 amino acids. The CDR3 is CASSLLLVNEQFF. For the CDR3, the DNA is TGTGCCAGCAGCTTACTACTAGTCAATGAGCAGTTCTTC.

This clonotype was counted ten times or more. The V gene is TRBV28, the J gene TRBJ2-7, with D maybe TRBD2 (6 bases). The CDR3 has 15 residues. The germline V gene encodes CDR1 MDHEN and CDR2 SYDVKM. The V gene lost 6 bases and the J gene lost 2 bases, with 17 bases spanning the gap. CDR3 nucleotides: TGTGCCAGCAGGACACTAGCTGGGCGAGCCTACGAGCAGTACTTC. Translation: CASRTLAGRAYEQYF.

CDR3 sequence reads: CARTPGREQYF. For the CDR3, the DNA is TGTGCCCGGACCCCCGGCAGGGAGCAGTACTTC. V usage is TRBV30 and J usage is TRBJ2-7; no reliable D call. Germline CDR1 GTSNPN, CDR2 SVGIG (reference sequence). Trimming removed 8 bases from V and 7 bases from J, with 15 bases in between. The length of the CDR3 is 11 residues. Drawing the rest from reference TRBV30 and TRBJ2-7, the complete variable domain is SQTIHQWPATLVQPVGSPLSLECTVEGTSNPNLYWYRQAAGRGLQLLFYSVGIGQISSEVPQNLSASRPQDRQFILSSKKLLLSDSGFYLCARTPGREQYFGPGTRLTVT.

The chain links TRBV20-1 to TRBJ2-7; 7 bases map to TRBD1. Germline lookup yields CDR1 DFQATT and CDR2 SNEGSKA (reference sequence). The CDR3 runs to 13 residues. V shed 6 bases and J 4 bases; nucleotides not matched to a gene: 9. Here the CDR3 DNA reads TGCAGTGCCGAGGACAGGAAGCTATACGAGCAGTACTTC. It translates to CSAEDRKLYEQYF.

In its sample, this clonotype was seen a few times. The V call is TRBV11-2, the J call TRBJ1-4; no clear D gene. Germline V gives CDR1 SGHAT, CDR2 FQNNGV. The CDR3 totals 16 residues. V shed 5 bases and J shed 5 bases, with 18 bases lying between them. The CDR3 coding sequence is TGTGCCAGCAGCGCGCTCCGGGGAGGGTTGAATGAAAAACTGTTTTTT. This gives the protein CASSALRGGLNEKLFF.

The sample holds a few counts of this clonotype. V is TRBV5-1 and J is TRBJ2-1; 10 nucleotides match TRBD2. CDR3 length: 18 amino acids. Per the germline V gene, CDR1 is SGHRS and CDR2 is YFSETQ. The J segment lost 7 bases and the V segment lost 0 bases, leaving 13 bases of the junction unmatched. Here the CDR3 reads CASSLAEASGRSRNEQFF. In nucleotides, the CDR3 is TGCGCCAGCAGCTTGGCCGAGGCTAGCGGGAGATCGAGAAATGAGCAGTTCTTC.

The chain joins TRBV20-1 to TRBJ2-1, with D tentatively TRBD2 (5 bases). Trimming shortened V by 5 bases and J by 0 bases, and 11 bases separated the two germline ends. This CDR3 is built from 14 residues. Germline V CDR1 and CDR2: DFQATT, SNEGSKA (reference sequence). The CDR3 DNA follows: TGCAGTGCTCCGGACTTAAGCTCCTACAATGAGCAGTTCTTC. This gives the protein CSAPDLSSYNEQFF.

V is TRBV6-2 or TRBV6-3 and J is TRBJ1-6; no firm D call. This CDR3 has 15 residues. Looked up from germline, CDR1 is MNHEY and CDR2 is SVGEGT. Trimming shortened V by 6 bases and J by 6 bases, and 15 bases separated the two germline ends. CDR3 residues: CASSEGLRGNSPLHF. In DNA form, the CDR3 reads TGTGCCAGCAGCGAGGGCCTTCGAGGTAATTCACCCCTCCACTTT.

Ten or more counts support this clonotype. The gene calls are TRBV6-1 and TRBJ2-7, with 7 bases aligning to TRBD1. The junction had 11 bases not matched to a gene; V was cut back by 6 bases and J by 3 bases. CDR1 is MNHNS, CDR2 SASEGT, per germline. The CDR3 is 15 residues long. CDR3 sequence (DNA): TGTGCCAGCAGCCGAACAGGGGAAGGGGGCTACGAGCAGTACTTC. This encodes CASSRTGEGGYEQYF.

This chain joins TRBV15 and TRBJ2-7; perhaps TRBD2 as D (5 bases). Germline V gene lookup returns CDR1 LNHNV and CDR2 YYDKDF (reference sequence). The CDR3 sequence is 16 residues long. With 0 bases removed from V and 1 base from J, the gap between germline ends came to 13 bases. CDR3 sequence: CATSRDPSGLSYEQYF. For the CDR3, the DNA is TGTGCCACCAGCAGAGATCCAAGCGGACTTTCCTACGAGCAGTACTTC.

This clonotype has at least ten counts. The rearrangement joins TRBV20-1 to TRBJ2-5; 11 nucleotides agree with TRBD2. Per the germline V gene, CDR1 is DFQATT and CDR2 is SNEGSKA (reference sequence). CDR3 length: 15 residues. J was trimmed by 7 bases and V by 6 bases; bases with no gene match: 13. CDR3 in DNA: TGCAGTGCCACCGGGACTAGCGGACCCAAGGGGACCCAGTACTTC. It encodes CSATGTSGPKGTQYF.

This clonotype was seen more than once but under ten times. The CDR3 spells CASSPSLRETPSGANVLTF. The CDR3 DNA is TGTGCCAGCTCCCCGTCCCTTCGGGAGACTCCCTCTGGGGCCAACGTCCTGACTTTC. The rearrangement links TRBV18 to TRBJ2-6, with D possibly matching TRBD2 (6 bases). The CDR3 contains 19 residues. V lost 6 bases, J lost 0 bases, and 21 bases lay in between. Germline V gives CDR1 KGHSH, CDR2 LQKENI.

In its sample, this clonotype was seen many times. The chain carries TRBV30 and TRBJ2-3; 8 bases align to TRBD1. Germline CDR1 and CDR2: GTSNPN and SVGIG (reference sequence). Trimming cost V 2 bases and J 3 bases; bases outside gene matches: 4. This CDR3 is 14 amino acids long. Here the CDR3 reads CAWSSGQGTDTQYF. The CDR3 DNA follows: TGTGCCTGGAGTAGTGGACAGGGAACAGATACGCAGTATTTT. Full variable domain (rest looked up from reference TRBV30 and TRBJ2-3): SQTIHQWPATLVQPVGSPLSLECTVEGTSNPNLYWYRQAAGRGLQLLFYSVGIGQISSEVPQNLSASRPQDRQFILSSKKLLLSDSGFYLCAWSSGQGTDTQYFGPGTRLTVL.

Only a few counts were recorded for this clonotype. The genes are TRBV14 and TRBJ2-3; no clear D. CDR1 and CDR2 from the germline V gene are SGHDN and FVKESK. Trimming took 4 bases from V and 5 from J, leaving 7 bases between them. The CDR3 has 12 amino acids. The CDR3 here is CASSPRIDTQYF. CDR3 sequence (DNA): TGTGCCAGCAGCCCCAGAATAGATACGCAGTATTTT.

This clonotype appeared a few times. The chain has TRBV24-1 and TRBJ2-6; D unresolved. V gave up 7 bases and J gave up 2 bases, with 5 bases separating them. The germline CDR1 and CDR2 sequences are KGHDR and SFDVKD. The CDR3 is made up of 13 amino acids. CDR3 DNA: TGTGCCACCAGCCCGCCTGGGGCCAACGTCCTGACTTTC. This gives the protein CATSPPGANVLTF.

The V call is TRBV19, the J call TRBJ1-5, with TRBD1 as a possible D gene (5 bases). CDR3 length equals 15 residues. Trimming removed 7 bases at V and 2 bases at J, with 15 bases between. The germline CDR1 and CDR2 sequences are LNHDA and SQIVND (reference sequence). CDR3 nucleotide sequence: TGTGCCAGTAATCGGGGGATAGGGGGCAATCAGCCCCAGCATTTT. Amino acid sequence: CASNRGIGGNQPQHF.

This clonotype was observed a handful of times. The rearrangement uses TRBV2 and TRBJ2-2, with D perhaps TRBD1 or TRBD2 (5 bases each). Germline lookup yields CDR1 SNHLY and CDR2 FYNNEI. This CDR3 spans 14 amino acids. The V and J ends lost 6 bases and 0 bases respectively, with 8 bases between them. CDR3 protein: CASRLGANTGELFF. The DNA for the CDR3 is TGTGCCAGCAGGTTGGGGGCGAACACCGGGGAGCTGTTTTTT.

Many counts were recorded for this clonotype. The genes are TRBV27 and TRBJ2-7; D not certain. Trimming cost V 3 bases and J 6 bases, with 6 bases left between them. CDR3 length equals 11 residues. The germline V gene has CDR1 MNHEY and CDR2 SMNVEV (reference sequence). The CDR3 sequence is CASSFGAEQYF. The DNA of the CDR3 is TGTGCCAGCAGTTTTGGAGCCGAGCAGTACTTC.

This clonotype occurred many times. This sequence joins TRBV30 and TRBJ2-3, with D tentatively TRBD2 (5 bases). Germline V gives CDR1 GTSNPN, CDR2 SVGIG (reference sequence). This CDR3 is built from 14 residues. The V end lost 3 bases, the J end lost 4 bases, and 14 bases lay between the germline ends. DNA for the CDR3: TGTGCCTGGAGCGCCCTACGCGGGTCAGATACGCAGTATTTT. This sequence encodes CAWSALRGSDTQYF.